These 27 T cell receptor beta chains originate from one sample sequenced in a study of identical twins. TCRdb redid the calling of the 5' RACE reads with MiXCR, one entry per CDR3 protein. The sample has approximately 670,000 distinct CDR3 sequences; over 5% are singletons. The sequenced sample was naive T cells sorted from blood. Receptors were obtained from a man aged 18 to 35 in good health.

V is TRBV5-4 and J is TRBJ2-5; possibly TRBD1 for D (6 bases). Trimming stripped 9 bases from V and 2 bases from J, with 20 bases between. Looked up from germline, CDR1 is SGHNT and CDR2 is YYREEE (reference sequence). There are 15 residues in the CDR3. The CDR3 is CATRPRMTGQETQYF. As DNA, the CDR3 is TGTGCCACCAGACCAAGGATGACAGGACAAGAGACCCAGTACTTC.

This clonotype has ten or more counts. This sequence joins TRBV28 and TRBJ2-7, with D possibly TRBD1 on 7 matching bases. CDR1 and CDR2 from the germline V gene are MDHEN and SYDVKM. The germline V and J ends were trimmed by 2 bases and 0 bases, with 14 bases remaining between them. This CDR3 has 16 amino acids. DNA for the CDR3: TGTGCCAGCAGTTTAACGCGGGACAGTGGCTCCTACGAGCAGTACTTC. Translation gives CASSLTRDSGSYEQYF.

The table lists this clonotype with many counts. The gene calls are TRBV5-1 and TRBJ2-3; D possibly corresponds to TRBD2 (5 bases). The CDR3 loop spans 16 amino acids. V was cut by 4 bases and J by 2 bases, with 17 bases left in between. Germline-derived CDR1 and CDR2 are SGHRS and YFSETQ. The CDR3 region has the DNA TGCGCCAGCAGCAACGCTGACGGAGGAGTCACAGATACGCAGTATTTT. This codes for CASSNADGGVTDTQYF.

The CDR3 region is CASSFSGSVQETQYF. In DNA, the CDR3 is TGTGCCAGCAGCTTCAGCGGGAGCGTCCAAGAGACCCAGTACTTC. The rearrangement links TRBV5-5 to TRBJ2-5, with TRBD2 identical over 8 bases. CDR3 size: 15 residues. CDR1 is SGHKS, CDR2 YYEKEE, per germline (reference sequence). V shed 2 bases and J 1 base; nucleotides not matched to a gene: 4.

The chain recombines TRBV5-1 with TRBJ2-7, with TRBD2 matching over 13 bases. The CDR3 totals 15 residues. The germline V gene encodes CDR1 SGHRS and CDR2 YFSETQ. V was pared by 5 bases and J by 7 bases, with 9 bases of the junction left unmatched. CDR3 in amino acids: CASSDSGLAGDEQYF. Here the CDR3 DNA reads TGCGCCAGCAGTGATTCTGGACTAGCGGGAGATGAGCAGTACTTC.

In this sample, this clonotype turned up many times. The chain carries TRBV24-1 and TRBJ1-1; unclear D gene. V was shortened by 5 bases and J by 4 bases, with 10 bases between the two germline ends. This CDR3 has 13 residues. CDR1 and CDR2 from the germline V gene are KGHDR and SFDVKD. In DNA, the CDR3 is TGTGCCACCAGTGCGGAAGGGTTCACTGAAGCTTTCTTT. It encodes CATSAEGFTEAFF.

This clonotype was counted at least ten times. The V and J genes are TRBV4-2 and TRBJ2-2; 9 bases are shared with TRBD2. This CDR3 has 18 residues. Germline V lookup: CDR1 LGHNA, CDR2 YNFKEQ. The V segment lost 0 bases and the J segment 0 bases; nucleotides outside the gene matches: 5. The CDR3 DNA sequence: TGTGCCAGCAGCCAAGATGCTCGACTAGCGGCGAACACCGGGGAGCTGTTTTTT. It codes for CASSQDARLAANTGELFF.

In its sample, this clonotype was seen a few times. The gene calls are TRBV6-1 and TRBJ1-5, with D hard to call. This CDR3 is built from 14 residues. Trimming cost V 6 bases and J 3 bases, with 12 bases left between them. Per germline, CDR1 MNHNS and CDR2 SASEGT. In DNA form, the CDR3 reads TGTGCCAGCAGCCGGGGTAGGGACAATCAGCCCCAGCATTTT. Protein: CASSRGRDNQPQHF.

This clonotype was counted a few times. This chain uses TRBV4-2 with TRBJ2-3; TRBD2 agrees at 10 bases. The germline CDR1 and CDR2 sequences are LGHNA and YNFKEQ. This CDR3 contains 15 residues. The ends lost 3 bases at V and 6 bases at J; junction bases unmatched: 6. DNA for the CDR3: TGTGCCAGCAGCCAGCTAGCGGGAGAGGGGGATACGCAGTATTTT. This gives the protein CASSQLAGEGDTQYF.

This clonotype was counted many times. The rearrangement links TRBV20-1 to TRBJ2-3; D unresolved. There are 11 residues in the CDR3. Trimming took 4 bases from V and 6 from J, leaving 8 bases between them. Germline CDR1 is DFQATT and CDR2 is SNEGSKA (reference sequence). The CDR3: CSATFMDTQYF. The CDR3 DNA sequence: TGCAGTGCTACGTTCATGGATACGCAGTATTTT.

The chain combines TRBV20-1 with TRBJ2-3; 10 bases fit TRBD1. The J segment lost 2 bases and the V segment lost 3 bases, leaving 14 bases of the junction unmatched. CDR1 is DFQATT and CDR2 is SNEGSKA in the germline V gene (reference sequence). The CDR3 covers 18 residues. CDR3 loop: CSASAPLGQGESTDTQYF. CDR3 sequence (DNA): TGCAGTGCTAGCGCCCCGCTCGGACAGGGGGAATCCACAGATACGCAGTATTTT.

Ten or more counts support this clonotype. This rearrangement joins TRBV12-3 or TRBV12-4 to TRBJ2-2; 14 positions match TRBD2. Trimming cost V 4 bases and J 6 bases; bases outside gene matches: 13. There are 19 residues in the CDR3. The chain's CDR3 is CASSSGTSGRLMVAGELFF. The CDR3 DNA is TGTGCCAGCAGTTCCGGGACTAGCGGGAGATTGATGGTGGCCGGGGAGCTGTTTTTT.

The sample holds many counts of this clonotype. V usage is TRBV12-3 or TRBV12-4 and J usage is TRBJ1-1; TRBD1 is a possible D gene (5 bases). The V end was cut by 6 bases, the J end by 0 bases, with 17 bases between. The CDR3 length is 16 residues. The CDR3 coding sequence is TGTGCCAGCAGCCCCCGATCGGGACGGTTGAACACTGAAGCTTTCTTT. The encoded protein is CASSPRSGRLNTEAFF.

This clonotype occurred many times. The rearrangement uses TRBV20-1 and TRBJ2-1; the match to TRBD2 covers 9 bases. V lost 5 bases and J lost 5; bases outside the gene matches: 10. The CDR3 runs to 15 residues. Per the germline V gene, CDR1 is DFQATT and CDR2 is SNEGSKA (reference sequence). CDR3 loop: CSAPGTSSADNEQFF. CDR3 in DNA: TGCAGTGCTCCCGGGACTAGCAGTGCGGACAATGAGCAGTTCTTC.

The chain couples TRBV7-2 to TRBJ1-5; 7 nucleotides agree with TRBD1. The CDR3 sequence is 19 residues long. The V and J ends lost 0 bases and 6 bases, in that order; junction bases with no gene match: 17. Germline values: CDR1 SGHTA, CDR2 FQGNSA. In DNA form, the CDR3 reads TGTGCCAGCAGCTTAGCTGGGGCAGGGGGGGAACCTTTTTTTCAGCCCCAGCATTTT. Protein sequence: CASSLAGAGGEPFFQPQHF.

The J gene is TRBJ2-5, the V gene TRBV7-9, with 8 positions matching TRBD2. The CDR3 extends over 16 amino acids. CDR1 and CDR2 (germline): SEHNR, FQNEAQ (reference sequence). Trimming took 2 bases from V and 5 from J; bases not matched to a gene: 10. CDR3 in amino acids: CASSLTSGPRGETQYF. DNA for the CDR3: TGTGCCAGCAGCTTAACTAGCGGCCCTAGAGGGGAGACCCAGTACTTC.

This clonotype was recorded at least ten times. V is TRBV15 and J is TRBJ2-1; perhaps TRBD1 as D (6 bases). The germline V gene has CDR1 LNHNV and CDR2 YYDKDF (reference sequence). The CDR3 has 13 amino acids. V shed 3 bases and J shed 6 bases, with 9 bases lying between them. The CDR3 sequence: CATSRGTINEQFF. The CDR3 bases are TGTGCCACCAGCAGGGGGACAATCAATGAGCAGTTCTTC.

This clonotype was seen at least ten times. The chain couples TRBV29-1 to TRBJ2-7; 7 positions match TRBD1. Germline V CDR1 and CDR2: SQVTM, ANQGSEA. The CDR3 is made up of 13 amino acids. Losses at the gene ends were 5 bases for V and 3 bases for J; bases not matched to a gene: 7. CDR3 coding DNA: TGCAGCGTTTCAGGGACAGTGCGCTACGAGCAGTACTTC. Residues: CSVSGTVRYEQYF.

This clonotype was seen repeatedly, ten times or more. This chain connects TRBV20-1 to TRBJ2-3; 12 bases are a match to TRBD2. V gave up 3 bases and J gave up 5 bases; unmatched junction bases: 3. The CDR3 loop spans 14 amino acids. From germline, CDR1 is DFQATT and CDR2 SNEGSKA (reference sequence). CDR3 sequence (DNA): TGCAGTGCTAGTCCGACTAGCGGGAGAGATACGCAGTATTTT. This sequence encodes CSASPTSGRDTQYF.

In this sample, this clonotype turned up many times. The gene calls are TRBV28 and TRBJ2-3; TRBD1 matches at 7 bases. V lost 6 bases to trimming and J lost 4 bases; unmatched junction nucleotides: 4. The CDR3 contains 13 residues. Germline V CDR1 and CDR2: MDHEN, SYDVKM. CDR3 nucleotide sequence: TGTGCCAGCAGGACAGGGATGCCAGATACGCAGTATTTT. Its protein product is CASRTGMPDTQYF.

This clonotype has a count of ten or more. The chain employs TRBV9 and TRBJ2-1, with 7 bases aligning to TRBD2. The germline V gene encodes CDR1 SGDLS and CDR2 YYNGEE. This CDR3 is built from 17 residues. Trimming removed 1 base from V and 3 bases from J; junction bases left unmatched: 10. Here the CDR3 DNA reads TGTGCCAGCAGCGTATCGAAATCCAGCGGGAACTACAATGAGCAGTTCTTC. Translating gives CASSVSKSSGNYNEQFF.

The sample holds many counts of this clonotype. V and J are TRBV11-2 and TRBJ2-1, with TRBD2 identical over 9 bases. This CDR3 is built from 18 residues. Per germline, CDR1 SGHAT and CDR2 FQNNGV. The trim removed 1 base at V and 9 bases at J, leaving 16 bases unmatched. CDR3 sequence reads: CASSLVPALSGRGAEQFF. CDR3 nucleotides: TGTGCCAGCAGCTTAGTCCCCGCCCTTAGCGGGAGAGGGGCTGAGCAGTTCTTC.

This clonotype was detected many times. This chain connects TRBV12-3 or TRBV12-4 to TRBJ2-7; D gene uncertain. The CDR3 contains 10 residues. The V and J ends lost 8 bases and 4 bases respectively, with 6 bases between them. The DNA for the CDR3 is TGTGCCAGCGCAAAATACGAGCAGTACTTC. It is translated as CASAKYEQYF.

With respect to this clonotype: The junction and the germline gene differ at one end; a read error may be behind it. The chain couples TRBV12-3 or TRBV12-4 to TRBJ2-3, with 7 nucleotides matching TRBD2. This CDR3 has 15 amino acids. The CDR3 sequence: CASSLADPSTDTQYF. In DNA, the CDR3 is TGTGCCAGCAGTCTAGCGGACCCTAGCACAGATACGCAGTATTTT.

The chain carries TRBV4-2 and TRBJ1-6; D unresolved. The CDR3 is made up of 15 amino acids. CDR1 LGHNA and CDR2 YNFKEQ come from the germline V gene. Trimming left V 1 base short and J 4 bases short, with 8 bases between. The DNA of the CDR3 is TGTGCCAGCAGCCAAGGGTTAGGTTATAATTCACCCCTCCACTTT. Protein product: CASSQGLGYNSPLHF.

This clonotype was seen many times. The rearrangement uses TRBV7-9 and TRBJ2-1; possibly TRBD1 for D (5 bases). Germline V gene sequence: CDR1 SEHNR, CDR2 FQNEAQ (reference sequence). This CDR3 spans 14 amino acids. The germline V and J ends were trimmed by 5 bases and 3 bases, with 11 bases remaining between them. The CDR3 spells CASSRDSFYNEQFF. For the CDR3, the DNA is TGTGCCAGCAGCCGAGACAGTTTCTACAATGAGCAGTTCTTC.

In this sample, this clonotype turned up many times. This sequence joins TRBV28 and TRBJ1-3, with TRBD1 matching 11 bases. Looked up from germline, CDR1 is MDHEN and CDR2 is SYDVKM. J gave up 4 bases and V 2 bases, and 7 bases lay outside the gene matches. The CDR3 contains 17 residues. CDR3 nucleotides: TGTGCCAGCAGTTTAGGCGGACAGGGGGCTTTCGGAAACACCATATATTTT. Amino acids: CASSLGGQGAFGNTIYF.